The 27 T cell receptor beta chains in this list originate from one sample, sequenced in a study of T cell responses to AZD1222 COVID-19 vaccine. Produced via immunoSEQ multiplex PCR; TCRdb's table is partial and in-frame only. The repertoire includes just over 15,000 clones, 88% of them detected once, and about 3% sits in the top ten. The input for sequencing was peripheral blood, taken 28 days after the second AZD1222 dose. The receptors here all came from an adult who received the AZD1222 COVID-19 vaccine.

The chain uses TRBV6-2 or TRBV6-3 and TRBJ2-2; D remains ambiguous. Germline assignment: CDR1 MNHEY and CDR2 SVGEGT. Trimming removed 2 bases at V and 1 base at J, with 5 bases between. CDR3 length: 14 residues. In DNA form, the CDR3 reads TGTGCCAGCAGTTACCAATTGAACACCGGGGAGCTGTTTTTT. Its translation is CASSYQLNTGELFF.

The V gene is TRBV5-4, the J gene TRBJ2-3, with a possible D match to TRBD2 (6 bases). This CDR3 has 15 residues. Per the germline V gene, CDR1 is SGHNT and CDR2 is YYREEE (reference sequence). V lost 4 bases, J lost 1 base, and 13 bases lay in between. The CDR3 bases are TGTGCCAGCAGCCCCTTTGGGGAGGGCACAGATACGCAGTATTTT. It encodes CASSPFGEGTDTQYF.

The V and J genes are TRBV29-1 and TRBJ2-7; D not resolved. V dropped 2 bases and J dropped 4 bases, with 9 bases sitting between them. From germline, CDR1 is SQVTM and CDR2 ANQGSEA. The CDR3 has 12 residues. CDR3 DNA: TGCAGCGTTGAAAACGGTCTATACGAGCAGTACTTC. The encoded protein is CSVENGLYEQYF.

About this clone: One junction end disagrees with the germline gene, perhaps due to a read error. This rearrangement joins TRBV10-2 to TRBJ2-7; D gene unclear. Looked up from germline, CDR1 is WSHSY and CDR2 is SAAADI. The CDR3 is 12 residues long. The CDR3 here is CASSKGFWHGDF. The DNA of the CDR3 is TGCGCCAGCAGCAAGGGTTTTTGGCATGGAGACTTC.

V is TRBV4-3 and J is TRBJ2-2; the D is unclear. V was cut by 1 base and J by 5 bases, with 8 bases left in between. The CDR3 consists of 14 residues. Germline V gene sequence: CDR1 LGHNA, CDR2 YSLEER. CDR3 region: CASSQASPTGELFF. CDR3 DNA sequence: TGCGCCAGCAGCCAAGCCAGTCCGACCGGGGAGCTGTTTTTT.

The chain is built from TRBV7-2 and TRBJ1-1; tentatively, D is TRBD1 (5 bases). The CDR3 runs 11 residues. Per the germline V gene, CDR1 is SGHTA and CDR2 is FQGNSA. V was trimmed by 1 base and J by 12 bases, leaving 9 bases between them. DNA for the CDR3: TGTGCCAGCAGCTTAGGGGGGTGGTCTTTCTTT. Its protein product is CASSLGGWSFF.

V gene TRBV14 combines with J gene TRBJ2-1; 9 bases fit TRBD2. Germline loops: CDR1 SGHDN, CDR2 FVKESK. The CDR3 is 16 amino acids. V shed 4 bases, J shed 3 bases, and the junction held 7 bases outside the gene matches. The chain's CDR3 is CASSPNSGRIYNEQFF. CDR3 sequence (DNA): TGTGCCAGCAGCCCAAATAGCGGGAGAATCTACAATGAGCAGTTCTTC.

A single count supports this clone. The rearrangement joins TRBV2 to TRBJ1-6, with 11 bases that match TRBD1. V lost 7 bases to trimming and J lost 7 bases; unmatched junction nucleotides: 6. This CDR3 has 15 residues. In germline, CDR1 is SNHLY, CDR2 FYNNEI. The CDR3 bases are TGTGCCAGCAATCAGGGGGACAGGGGGAATTCACCCCTCCACTTT. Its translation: CASNQGDRGNSPLHF.

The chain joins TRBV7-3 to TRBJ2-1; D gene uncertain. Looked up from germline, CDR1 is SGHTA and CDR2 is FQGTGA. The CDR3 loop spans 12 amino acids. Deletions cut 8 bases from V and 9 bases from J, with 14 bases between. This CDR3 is CASGPPWGEQFF. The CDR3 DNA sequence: TGTGCCAGCGGACCACCTTGGGGTGAGCAGTTCTTC.

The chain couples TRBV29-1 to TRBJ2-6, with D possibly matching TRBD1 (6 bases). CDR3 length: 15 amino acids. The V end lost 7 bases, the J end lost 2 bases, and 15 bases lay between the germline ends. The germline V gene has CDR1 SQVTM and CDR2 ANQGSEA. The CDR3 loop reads CSAGQLVTGANVLTF. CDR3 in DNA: TGCAGCGCCGGACAGCTGGTTACTGGGGCCAACGTCCTGACTTTC.

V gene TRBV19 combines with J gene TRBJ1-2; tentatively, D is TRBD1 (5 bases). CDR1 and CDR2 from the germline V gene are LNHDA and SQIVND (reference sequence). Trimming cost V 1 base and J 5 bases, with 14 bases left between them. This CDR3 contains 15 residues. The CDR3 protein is CASSIGAGTTYGYTF. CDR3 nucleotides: TGTGCCAGTAGTATAGGGGCCGGGACTACGTATGGCTACACCTTC.

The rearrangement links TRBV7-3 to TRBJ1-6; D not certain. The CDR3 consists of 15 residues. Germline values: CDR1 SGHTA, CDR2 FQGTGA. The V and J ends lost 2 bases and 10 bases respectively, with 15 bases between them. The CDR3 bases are TGTGCCAGCAGCTTAGTCGGCCGACCTGGCTCACCCCTCCACTTT. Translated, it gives CASSLVGRPGSPLHF.

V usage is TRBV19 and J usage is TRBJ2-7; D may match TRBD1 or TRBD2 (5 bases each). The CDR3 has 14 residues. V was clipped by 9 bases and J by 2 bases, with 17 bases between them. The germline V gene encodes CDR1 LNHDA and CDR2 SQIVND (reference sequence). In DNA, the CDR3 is TGTGCCAGCGCACCGGGGACGGCCACCTACGAGCAGTACTTC. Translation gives CASAPGTATYEQYF.

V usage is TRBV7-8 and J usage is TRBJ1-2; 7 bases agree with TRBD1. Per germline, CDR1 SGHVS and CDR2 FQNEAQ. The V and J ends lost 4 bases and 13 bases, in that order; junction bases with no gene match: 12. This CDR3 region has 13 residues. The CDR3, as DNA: TGTGCCAGCAGCTCAGGGAGACAGGGCCCGATCACCTTC. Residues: CASSSGRQGPITF.

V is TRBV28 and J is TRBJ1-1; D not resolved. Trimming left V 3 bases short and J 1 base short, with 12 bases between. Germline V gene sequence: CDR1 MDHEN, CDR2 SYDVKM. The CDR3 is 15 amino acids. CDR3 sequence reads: CASSFGPKTNTEAFF. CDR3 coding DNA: TGTGCCAGCAGTTTCGGGCCTAAAACGAACACTGAAGCTTTCTTT.

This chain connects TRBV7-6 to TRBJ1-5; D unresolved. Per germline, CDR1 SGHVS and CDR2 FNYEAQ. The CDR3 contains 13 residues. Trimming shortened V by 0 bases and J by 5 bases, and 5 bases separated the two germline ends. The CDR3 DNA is TGTGCCAGCAGCTTAGCGAGGGATCAGCCCCAGCATTTT. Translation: CASSLARDQPQHF. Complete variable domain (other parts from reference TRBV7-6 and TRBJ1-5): GAGVSQSPRYKVTKRGQDVALRCDPISGHVSLYWYRQALGQGPEFLTYFNYEAQQDKSGLPNDRFSAERPEGSISTLTIQRTEQRDSAMYRCASSLARDQPQHFGDGTRLSIL.

The CDR3 sequence is CASSFGTGGQPQHF. The CDR3 DNA reads TGTGCCAGTAGTTTCGGGACTGGGGGTCAGCCCCAGCATTTT. The rearrangement joins TRBV19 to TRBJ1-5, with TRBD1 as a possible D gene (5 bases). V shed 5 bases and J shed 6 bases, with 14 bases lying between them. Per germline, CDR1 LNHDA and CDR2 SQIVND (reference sequence). This CDR3 is 14 amino acids long.

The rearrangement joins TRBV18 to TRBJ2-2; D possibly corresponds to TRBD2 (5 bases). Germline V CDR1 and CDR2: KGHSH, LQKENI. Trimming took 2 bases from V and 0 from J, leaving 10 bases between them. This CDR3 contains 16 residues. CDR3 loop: CASSPSGGSNTGELFF. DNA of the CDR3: TGTGCCAGCTCACCAAGTGGCGGGTCGAACACCGGGGAGCTGTTTTTT. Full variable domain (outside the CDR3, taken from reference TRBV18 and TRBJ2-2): NAGVMQNPRHLVRRRGQEARLRCSPMKGHSHVYWYRQLPEEGLKFMVYLQKENIIDESGMPKERFSAEFPKEGPSILRIQQVVRGDSAAYFCASSPSGGSNTGELFFGEGSRLTVL.

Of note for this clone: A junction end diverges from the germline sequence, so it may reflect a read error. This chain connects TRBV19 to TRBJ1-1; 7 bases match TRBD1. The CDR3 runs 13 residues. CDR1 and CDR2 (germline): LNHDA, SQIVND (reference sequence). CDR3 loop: CASSANRGTEAFF. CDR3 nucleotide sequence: TGTGCCAGTAGTGCCAACAGGGGAACTGAGGCTTTCTTT.

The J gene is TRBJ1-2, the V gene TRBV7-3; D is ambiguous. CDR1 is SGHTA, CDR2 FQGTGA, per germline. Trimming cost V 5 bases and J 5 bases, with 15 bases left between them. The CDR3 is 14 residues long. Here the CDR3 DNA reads TGTGCCAGCAGCAACCGCGGGTCCGCGTATGGCTACACCTTC. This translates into CASSNRGSAYGYTF.

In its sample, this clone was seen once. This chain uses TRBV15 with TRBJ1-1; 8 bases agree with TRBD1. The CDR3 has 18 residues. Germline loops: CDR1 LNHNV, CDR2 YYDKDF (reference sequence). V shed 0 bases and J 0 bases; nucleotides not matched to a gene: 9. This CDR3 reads CATSRDLVQGGLNTEAFF. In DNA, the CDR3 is TGTGCCACCAGCAGAGATCTTGTACAGGGGGGGTTGAACACTGAAGCTTTCTTT. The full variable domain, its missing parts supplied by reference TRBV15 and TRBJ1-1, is DAMVIQNPRYQVTQFGKPVTLSCSQTLNHNVMYWYQQKSSQAPKLLFHYYDKDFNNEADTPDNFQSRRPNTSFCFLDIRSPGLGDTAMYLCATSRDLVQGGLNTEAFFGQGTRLTVV.

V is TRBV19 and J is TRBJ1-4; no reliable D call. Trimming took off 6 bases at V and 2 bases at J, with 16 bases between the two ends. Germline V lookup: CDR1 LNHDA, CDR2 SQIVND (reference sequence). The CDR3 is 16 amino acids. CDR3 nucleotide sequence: TGTGCCAGTAGCCCGAGGGCAGCCAGGACTAATGAAAAACTGTTTTTT. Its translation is CASSPRAARTNEKLFF.

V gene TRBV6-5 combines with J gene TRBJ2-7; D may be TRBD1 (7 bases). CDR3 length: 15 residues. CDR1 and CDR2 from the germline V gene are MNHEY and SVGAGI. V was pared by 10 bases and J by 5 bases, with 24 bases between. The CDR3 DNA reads TGTGCCACCGCGAATAATCGGAGGGGGCGCGACGAGCAGTACTTC. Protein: CATANNRRGRDEQYF.

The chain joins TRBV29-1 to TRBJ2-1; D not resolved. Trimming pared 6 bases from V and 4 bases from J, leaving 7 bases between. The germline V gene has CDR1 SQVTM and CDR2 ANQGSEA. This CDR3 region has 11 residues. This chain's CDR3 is CSVNWYNEQFF. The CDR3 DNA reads TGCAGCGTGAACTGGTACAATGAGCAGTTCTTC.

CDR3 in DNA: TGTGCCAGTAGTTCCCCGGTGGGCCCGGACACAGATACGCAGTATTTT. Encoded protein: CASSSPVGPDTDTQYF. This chain joins TRBV19 and TRBJ2-3; D is uncertain. Trimming cost V 5 bases and J 2 bases, with 17 bases left between them. This CDR3 contains 16 residues. From germline, CDR1 is LNHDA and CDR2 SQIVND (reference sequence). The full variable domain, completed using reference TRBV19 and TRBJ2-3, is DGGITQSPKYLFRKEGQNVTLSCEQNLNHDAMYWYRQDPGQGLRLIYYSQIVNDFQKGDIAEGYSVSREKKESFPLTVTSAQKNPTAFYLCASSSPVGPDTDTQYFGPGTRLTVL.

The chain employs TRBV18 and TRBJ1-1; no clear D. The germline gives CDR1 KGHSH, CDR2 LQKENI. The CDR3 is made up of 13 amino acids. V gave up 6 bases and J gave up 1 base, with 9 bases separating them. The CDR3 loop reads CASSQTANTEAFF. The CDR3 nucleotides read TGTGCCAGCTCGCAGACCGCGAACACTGAAGCTTTCTTT.

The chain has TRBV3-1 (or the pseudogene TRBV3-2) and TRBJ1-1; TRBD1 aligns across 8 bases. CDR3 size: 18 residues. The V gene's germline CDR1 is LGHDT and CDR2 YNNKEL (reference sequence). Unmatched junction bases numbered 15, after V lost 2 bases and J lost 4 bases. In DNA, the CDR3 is TGTGCCAGCAGCCAACCGGGACAGGCCTTGGGAGGGGGCACTGAAGCTTTCTTT. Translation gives CASSQPGQALGGGTEAFF.